This T cell receptor beta chain is drawn from a study of T cell responses to AZD1222 COVID-19 vaccine. Sequencing was performed with immunoSEQ multiplex PCR; in TCRdb, only in-frame clones are kept and a portion is missing. The data contain about 140,000 clones, 90% of them singletons. Germline CDR1 is LNHDA and CDR2 is SQIVND (reference sequence). This CDR3 has 13 amino acids. Deletions cut 2 bases from V and 7 bases from J, with 11 bases between. V and J are TRBV19 and TRBJ2-5; TRBD2 is a possible D gene (5 bases). Sequencing used peripheral blood, obtained 28 days after the second AZD1222 dose. This clonotype was sampled from an adult who received the AZD1222 COVID-19 vaccine. The CDR3 DNA follows: TGTGCCAGTAGTATATCGGGGTTCGGGACCCAGTACTTC. Its translation: CASSISGFGTQYF.